This entry describes one TCR beta chain. The target antigen is unknown. When sampled, the donors appeared nominally healthy, though they likely had unrecorded immune exposures. The PCR had 60 Vbeta and 13 Jbeta primers. The repertoire was sequenced with immunoSEQ multiplex PCR; TCRdb's copy has only in-frame clones and lacks some. The repertoire holds 150,000 or so clones, with roughly 84% as singletons. Trimming cost V 0 bases and J 8 bases, with 12 bases left between them. Germline values: CDR1 SQVTM, CDR2 ANQGSEA. This CDR3 has 13 amino acids. The sample belongs to a study of cytomegalovirus exposure and HLA in healthy donors. Study-wide results and limits: In terms of immune exposure information, only CMV serostatus was available.

The chain employs TRBV29-1 and TRBJ2-3; no reliable D call. This clonotype was sampled from a male donor in good health and CMV-seronegative. Sequencing was carried out using PBMCs. The CDR3 here is CSVEDRPGLTQYF. The CDR3 bases are TGCAGCGTTGAAGACCGACCGGGTCTTACGCAGTATTTT.